One sample yielded the 9 T cell receptor beta chains listed below, sequenced in a study of breast tumors, draining lymph nodes, adjacent tissues. Samples came from axillary lymph nodes draining the breast cancer. TCRdb redid the calling of the multiplex PCR reads with MiXCR, one entry per CDR3 protein. The table has some 83,000 distinct CDR3 sequences, roughly a fifth seen once. The sequenced sample consisted of axillary lymph node tissue. Source of these receptors: a female donor with breast cancer. Some clones in this sample may be carry-over from other donors' samples.

This clonotype has ten or more counts. The chain is built from TRBV20-1 and TRBJ2-3, with TRBD2 identical over 8 bases. V trimming: 5 bases; J trimming: 6 bases; junction bases outside the gene matches: 19. Looked up from germline, CDR1 is DFQATT and CDR2 is SNEGSKA (reference sequence). This CDR3 spans 17 amino acids. CDR3 sequence (DNA): TGCAGTGCTTCGACCCCGGGGGCGGGAGGCTCGGGGGATACGCAGTATTTT. This codes for CSASTPGAGGSGDTQYF.

This clonotype was detected many times. This chain links TRBV10-3 with TRBJ2-5; possible D gene TRBD1, 6 bases. Trimming took off 4 bases at V and 3 bases at J, with 6 bases between the two ends. The V gene's germline CDR1 is ENHRY and CDR2 SYGVKD. The CDR3 totals 12 residues. For the CDR3, the DNA is TGTGCCATCAGTGCAGGGGAAGAGACCCAGTACTTC. Amino acids: CAISAGEETQYF.

This clonotype was picked up many times. The chain recombines TRBV24-1 with TRBJ2-7; no definite D call. V lost 3 bases to trimming and J lost 1 base, with 6 bases between them. This CDR3 is 13 amino acids long. Germline lookup yields CDR1 KGHDR and CDR2 SFDVKD. CDR3 region: CATSDAASYEQYF. The CDR3 DNA follows: TGTGCCACCAGTGATGCGGCTTCCTACGAGCAGTACTTC.

Note on this clonotype: At one end, the junction sequence differs from germline, possibly due to a read error. The chain joins TRBV4-3 to TRBJ2-3, with TRBD2 as a possible D gene (6 bases). Germline CDR1 is LGHNA and CDR2 is YSLEER. The CDR3 is 13 amino acids. The DNA of the CDR3 is TGCGCCAGCAGCCAAGGCGCCGGGACTGCGCAGTGTTTT. Its protein product is CASSQGAGTAQCF.

V usage is TRBV30 and J usage is TRBJ2-3; 13 bases fit TRBD2. The CDR3 sequence is 15 residues long. The V and J ends lost 3 bases and 4 bases, in that order; junction bases with no gene match: 4. Germline V gives CDR1 GTSNPN, CDR2 SVGIG (reference sequence). The CDR3 coding sequence is TGTGCCTGGAGCCAGACTAGCGGGAGGTCAGATACGCAGTATTTT. Protein sequence: CAWSQTSGRSDTQYF.

This clonotype was detected many times. J is TRBJ2-5 and V is TRBV15, with D hard to call. The germline V gene encodes CDR1 LNHNV and CDR2 YYDKDF (reference sequence). The length of the CDR3 is 14 residues. Trimming removed 1 base at V and 1 base at J, with 7 bases between. CDR3 DNA sequence: TGTGCCACCAGCAGAGTAGCTAGCCAAGAGACCCAGTACTTC. It specifies CATSRVASQETQYF. Full variable domain (remainder filled in from reference TRBV15 and TRBJ2-5): DAMVIQNPRYQVTQFGKPVTLSCSQTLNHNVMYWYQQKSSQAPKLLFHYYDKDFNNEADTPDNFQSRRPNTSFCFLDIRSPGLGDTAMYLCATSRVASQETQYFGPGTRLLVL.

The chain links TRBV6-1 to TRBJ2-7, with 13 nucleotides matching TRBD2. Trimming cost V 4 bases and J 0 bases; bases outside gene matches: 18. Germline CDR1 reads MNHNS; CDR2 reads SASEGT. This CDR3 has 21 residues. The CDR3 sequence is CASSARRGQLAGGYSSYEQYF. CDR3 in DNA: TGTGCCAGCAGTGCTCGCAGGGGGCAACTAGCGGGAGGGTATAGCTCCTACGAGCAGTACTTC.

The chain combines TRBV30 with TRBJ2-2; the match to TRBD1 covers 7 bases. Losses at the gene ends were 1 base for V and 1 base for J; bases not matched to a gene: 0. CDR1 is GTSNPN and CDR2 is SVGIG in the germline V gene (reference sequence). This CDR3 has 14 residues. Here the CDR3 reads CAWSGTGNTGELFF. The CDR3 region has the DNA TGTGCCTGGAGTGGGACAGGGAACACCGGGGAGCTGTTTTTT. The variable domain in full, with the rest retrieved from reference TRBV30 and TRBJ2-2, is SQTIHQWPATLVQPVGSPLSLECTVEGTSNPNLYWYRQAAGRGLQLLFYSVGIGQISSEVPQNLSASRPQDRQFILSSKKLLLSDSGFYLCAWSGTGNTGELFFGEGSRLTVL.

As for this clonotype: A read error may account for a junction end that differs from germline. The chain recombines TRBV6-2 or TRBV6-3 with TRBJ2-1; 8 bases are a match to TRBD2. The CDR3 totals 15 residues. Germline CDR1 MNHEY, CDR2 SVGEGT. This CDR3 reads CASSYKSSGYKEQFF. Here the CDR3 DNA reads TGTGCCAGCAGTTACAAGTCTAGCGGGTACAAAGAGCAGTTCTTC.